These T cell receptor beta chains were read from a single sample in a study of T-cell memory formation after mild COVID-19. TCRdb itself ran the 5' RACE reads through MiXCR, one entry per CDR3 protein. The sample yields around 310,000 distinct CDR3 sequences, less than 20% seen once. Sequenced sample: PBMCs or a T cell subset sorted from them (not recorded which). The receptors derive from a young man who had mild COVID-19 (a few samples of this study predate the infection). Cell type and time point are not known. The CDR3 runs from the conserved cysteine through the conserved F or W. A D gene is named only where the DNA matches it firmly. The size field is filled for only some rows; it gives once, few, many or a size class.

j_call	cdr3_length	clone_size	d_call	v_call	cdr3_aa	cdr3_nt
TRBJ2-6	21	many	-	TRBV7-9	CASSLRRIRGPLYSGANVLTF	TGTGCCAGCAGCTTAAGGCGGATAAGGGGCCCCCTTTACTCTGGGGCCAACGTCCTGACTTTC
TRBJ2-1	14	few	-	TRBV4-3	CASSQDIGFNEQFF	TGCGCCAGCAGCCAAGATATCGGCTTCAATGAGCAGTTCTTC
TRBJ1-2	14	-	-	TRBV7-2	CASSLTVPNYGYTF	TGTGCCAGCAGCTTAACAGTCCCTAACTATGGCTACACCTTC
TRBJ2-7	12	-	-	TRBV6-6	CASHSYSYEQYF	TGTGCCAGCCATTCCTATTCCTACGAGCAGTACTTC
TRBJ2-7	18	-	TRBD1	TRBV24-1	CATSDLKGQGPPLNEQYF	TGTGCCACCAGTGATTTGAAGGGACAGGGGCCCCCTTTGAACGAGCAGTACTTC
TRBJ2-2	12	few	-	TRBV6-5	CASTTAAGELFF	TGTGCCAGCACTACGGCGGCCGGGGAGCTGTTTTTT
TRBJ1-3	14	-	-	TRBV6-1	CASSGAVSGNTIYF	TGTGCCAGCAGTGGCGCAGTCTCTGGAAACACCATATATTTT
TRBJ2-7	14	few	TRBD1	TRBV7-2	CASGSGTDTYEQYF	TGTGCCAGCGGCTCCGGGACAGATACCTACGAGCAGTACTTC
TRBJ1-6	12	few	-	TRBV12-3/TRBV12-4	CASSLAGGTLHF	TGTGCCAGCAGTTTAGCGGGGGGCACCCTCCACTTT
TRBJ2-5	14	few	-	TRBV12-3/TRBV12-4	CASSPGQAQETQYF	TGTGCCAGCAGTCCCGGACAAGCTCAAGAGACCCAGTACTTC
TRBJ2-7	19	many	TRBD1	TRBV6-2/TRBV6-3	CASSPSPFLGGLKLWEQYF	TGTGCCAGCAGTCCGTCCCCCTTCTTAGGGGGCCTGAAACTTTGGGAGCAGTACTTC
TRBJ1-6	16	-	-	TRBV5-8	CASSSDRSSYNSPLHF	TGTGCCAGCAGCTCGGACAGAAGCTCCTATAATTCACCCCTCCACTTT
TRBJ2-3	15	-	TRBD2	TRBV12-3/TRBV12-4	CASSSGRGSTDTQYF	TGTGCCAGCAGTTCTGGGCGGGGGAGCACAGATACGCAGTATTTT
TRBJ1-5	14	-	-	TRBV19	CASNNWYSNQPQHF	TGTGCCAGTAATAATTGGTATAGCAATCAGCCCCAGCATTTT
TRBJ2-5	13	-	TRBD1	TRBV12-3/TRBV12-4	CASNSGGWETQYF	TGTGCCAGCAATTCAGGGGGTTGGGAGACCCAGTACTTC
TRBJ2-3	16	-	TRBD2	TRBV7-2	CASSQRLAGATDTQYF	TGTGCCAGCAGCCAAAGACTAGCGGGAGCCACAGATACGCAGTATTTT
TRBJ1-2	14	-	-	TRBV5-6	CASSLYQLSYGYTF	TGTGCCAGCAGCTTGTACCAGCTGAGCTATGGCTACACCTTC
TRBJ2-1	19	-	TRBD1	TRBV20-1	CSARAPGQGAVRSYNEQFF	TGCAGTGCTAGAGCTCCGGGACAGGGGGCGGTTAGGTCCTACAATGAGCAGTTCTTC
TRBJ1-1	15	-	-	TRBV5-5	CASSLGVAMNTEAFF	TGTGCCAGCAGCTTAGGGGTTGCGATGAACACTGAAGCTTTCTTT
TRBJ1-5	12	few	-	TRBV10-3	CAISEGNQPQHF	TGTGCCATCAGTGAAGGCAATCAGCCCCAGCATTTT
TRBJ1-1	11	many	-	TRBV20-1	CSASRNTEAFF	TGCAGTGCTAGCAGGAACACTGAAGCTTTCTTT
TRBJ2-5	15	-	-	TRBV5-1	CASSRQGTQQETQYF	TGCGCCAGCAGTCGTCAGGGGACCCAGCAAGAGACCCAGTACTTC
TRBJ2-2	15	many	TRBD1	TRBV6-5	CASRLPDRDTGELFF	TGTGCCAGCAGACTCCCGGACAGGGACACCGGGGAGCTGTTTTTT
TRBJ1-2	13	few	-	TRBV5-1	CASQQGRDYGYTF	TGCGCCAGTCAACAGGGCCGGGACTATGGCTACACCTTC
TRBJ2-5	17	-	-	TRBV20-1	CSARGGLAPERGETQYF	TGCAGTGCTAGAGGAGGGCTAGCACCGGAGAGGGGGGAGACCCAGTACTTC
TRBJ2-5	13	few	TRBD2	TRBV20-1	CSANRGGQETQYF	TGCAGTGCTAACCGCGGGGGGCAAGAGACCCAGTACTTC
TRBJ2-1	16	few	TRBD2	TRBV7-8	CASSRVELAGGRVQFF	TGTGCCAGCAGCCGAGTCGAGTTAGCGGGGGGGCGGGTGCAGTTCTTC
TRBJ2-7	13	many	TRBD2	TRBV7-2	CASSLQRGYEQYF	TGTGCCAGCAGCTTACAGCGGGGTTACGAGCAGTACTTC
TRBJ2-7	14	-	-	TRBV5-1	CASSLAGERYEQYF	TGCGCCAGCAGCTTGGCGGGAGAGAGATACGAGCAGTACTTC
TRBJ1-2	12	-	-	TRBV20-1	CSARDQPSSYTF	TGCAGTGCTAGAGATCAGCCTTCTAGCTACACCTTC